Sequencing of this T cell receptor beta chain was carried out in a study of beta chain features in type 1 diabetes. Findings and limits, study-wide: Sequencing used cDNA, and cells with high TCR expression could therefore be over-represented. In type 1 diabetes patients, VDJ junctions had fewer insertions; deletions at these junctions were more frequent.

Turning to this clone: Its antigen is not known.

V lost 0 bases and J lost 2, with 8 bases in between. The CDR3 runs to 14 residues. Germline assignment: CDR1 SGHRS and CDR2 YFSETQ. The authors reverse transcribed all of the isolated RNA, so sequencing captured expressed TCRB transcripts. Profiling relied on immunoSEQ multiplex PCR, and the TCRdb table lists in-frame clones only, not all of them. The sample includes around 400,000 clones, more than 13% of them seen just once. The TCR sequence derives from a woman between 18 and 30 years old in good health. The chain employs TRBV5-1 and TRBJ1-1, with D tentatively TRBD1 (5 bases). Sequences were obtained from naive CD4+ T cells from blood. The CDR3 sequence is CASSLDRINTEAFF. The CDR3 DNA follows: TGCGCCAGCAGCTTGGACAGGATTAACACTGAAGCTTTCTTT.